These T cell receptor beta chains were read from a single sample in a study of blood T cell repertoires in COVID-19. Only in-frame clones appear in the TCRdb table, and some are missing; sequencing was by immunoSEQ multiplex PCR. The sample includes 130,000 or so clones, 70% to 90% of them seen just once. The sequenced sample consisted of peripheral blood. The source of these receptors is a human donor in a cohort sampled during active COVID-19. The CDR3 runs from the conserved cysteine through the conserved F or W. A D gene is named only where the DNA matches it firmly. Clone size is given for some rows only: seen once, a few or many times, or a class if the clone is expanded.

d_gene	v_gene	abundance	j_gene	CDR3aa	CDR3nt
TRBD1	TRBV7-9	NA	TRBJ2-1	CASSPRTGGSYNEQFF	TGTGCCAGCAGCCCAAGGACAGGGGGCTCCTACAATGAGCAGTTCTTC
TRBD1	TRBV2	NA	TRBJ1-1	CASRGQGAEAFF	TGTGCCAGCAGGGGACAGGGCGCTGAAGCTTTCTTT
NA	TRBV5-1	NA	TRBJ2-5	CASSPGSHLGQETQYF	TGCGCCAGCAGCCCAGGGTCGCATCTCGGGCAAGAGACCCAGTACTTC
TRBD2	TRBV30	NA	TRBJ2-5	CAWRSGGGETQYF	TGTGCCTGGAGGAGTGGGGGGGGTGAGACCCAGTACTTC
NA	TRBV9	NA	TRBJ1-4	CASSAGGGFNEKLFF	TGTGCCAGCAGCGCCGGGGGAGGGTTCAATGAAAAACTGTTTTTT
NA	TRBV19	NA	TRBJ1-5	CASSIRVRTGNQPQHF	TGTGCCAGTAGTATTAGAGTTCGGACAGGCAATCAGCCCCAGCATTTT
TRBD2	TRBV5-1	medium-sized	TRBJ2-5	CASSSSGGNQETQYF	TGCGCCAGCAGCTCTAGCGGGGGGAACCAAGAGACCCAGTACTTC
NA	TRBV27	NA	TRBJ2-1	CASSPTPGSSYNEQFF	TGTGCCAGCAGTCCGACCCCGGGGAGCTCCTACAATGAGCAGTTCTTC
NA	TRBV3-1/TRBV3-2	NA	TRBJ1-2	CASSPSPRNYGYTF	TGTGCCAGCAGCCCGAGCCCGAGGAACTATGGCTACACCTTC
TRBD1	TRBV7-2	NA	TRBJ1-2	CASSLGTGGVYGYTF	TGTGCCAGCAGCCTAGGGACAGGGGGAGTCTATGGCTACACCTTC
TRBD1	TRBV3-1/TRBV3-2	NA	TRBJ1-6	CASSHGTETNSPLHF	TGTGCCAGTAGCCACGGGACAGAAACTAATTCACCCCTCCACTTT
NA	TRBV3-1/TRBV3-2	once	TRBJ1-2	CASSQGLGGVGYTF	TGTGCCAGCAGCCAAGGGCTAGGGGGGGTTGGCTACACCTTC
NA	TRBV7-8	NA	TRBJ1-5	CASSLAPRNQPQHF	TGTGCCAGCAGCTTAGCCCCGCGGAATCAGCCCCAGCATTTT
NA	TRBV6-1	NA	TRBJ1-5	CASSEAAGPGQPQHF	TGTGCCAGCAGTGAAGCGGCAGGGCCAGGTCAGCCCCAGCATTTT
NA	TRBV5-6	NA	TRBJ2-3	CASSLPGTDTQYF	TGTGCCAGCAGCTTGCCAGGCACAGATACGCAGTATTTT
NA	TRBV6-5	once	TRBJ1-5	CASWGQGQWQPQHF	TGTGCCAGCTGGGGGCAGGGGCAATGGCAGCCCCAGCATTTT
NA	TRBV5-4	NA	TRBJ2-5	CASSASRGNWETQYF	TGTGCCAGCAGCGCCTCCCGGGGAAATTGGGAGACCCAGTACTTC
TRBD2	TRBV5-1	NA	TRBJ2-7	CASSLGRASGTYEQYF	TGCGCCAGCAGCTTGGGCCGGGCTAGCGGGACCTACGAGCAGTACTTC
NA	TRBV15	NA	TRBJ2-1	CATSSLRDNEQFF	TGTGCCACCAGCAGTCTCCGGGACAATGAGCAGTTCTTC
NA	TRBV11-2	once	TRBJ1-4	CASSLGLNEKLFF	TGTGCCAGCAGCTTAGGGCTTAATGAAAAACTGTTTTTT
NA	TRBV19	once	TRBJ1-2	CASSKDTLGYGYTF	TGTGCCAGTAGTAAGGACACCCTGGGGTATGGCTACACCTTC
TRBD1	TRBV5-4	NA	TRBJ1-6	CASSLEGGRNNSPLHF	TGTGCCAGCAGCTTGGAAGGGGGCCGCAATAATTCACCCCTCCACTTT
NA	TRBV19	NA	TRBJ1-1	CASVQRPNTEAFF	TGTGCCAGTGTACAACGTCCTAACACTGAAGCTTTCTTT
NA	TRBV7-2	once	TRBJ2-5	CASSLANTGLQETQYF	TGTGCCAGCAGCCTAGCGAATACGGGACTCCAAGAGACCCAGTACTTC
TRBD1	TRBV30	NA	TRBJ1-1	CARLGGQMNTEAFF	TGTGCCAGACTAGGGGGACAGATGAACACTGAAGCTTTCTTT
NA	TRBV5-1	NA	TRBJ1-4	CASSSTSTNEKLFF	TGCGCCAGCAGCTCGACAAGCACCAATGAAAAACTGTTTTTT
NA	TRBV19	NA	TRBJ1-1	CASIAGGGTEAFF	TGTGCCTCAATAGCGGGGGGAGGCACTGAAGCTTTCTTT
NA	TRBV2	NA	TRBJ1-3	CASIQGTGNTIYF	TGTGCCAGCATCCAGGGAACTGGAAACACCATATATTTT
NA	TRBV2	NA	TRBJ2-1	CASTQTEYYNEQFF	TGTGCCAGCACCCAGACAGAGTATTACAATGAGCAGTTCTTC
NA	TRBV6-2/TRBV6-3	NA	TRBJ1-5	CASSYRAGGQPQHF	TGTGCCAGCAGTTACCGGGCGGGGGGTCAGCCCCAGCATTTT
NA	TRBV19	NA	TRBJ2-1	CAAGALVQFF	TGTGCCGCGGGGGCACTTGTGCAGTTCTTC
NA	TRBV5-4	NA	TRBJ1-6	CASSLSGGDSPLHF	TGTGCCAGCAGCTTGTCGGGCGGGGATTCACCCCTCCACTTT
NA	TRBV7-8	once	TRBJ2-7	CASSNGSPYEQYF	TGTGCCAGCAGCAACGGGAGCCCCTACGAGCAGTACTTC
NA	TRBV6-6	NA	TRBJ1-2	CASSYLRGGYTF	TGTGCCAGCAGTTACCTCAGGGGTGGCTACACCTTC
TRBD1	TRBV19	NA	TRBJ1-6	CASSIGTGDRSPLHF	TGTGCCAGTAGTATAGGAACAGGGGATCGTTCACCCCTCCACTTT
NA	TRBV30	NA	TRBJ2-7	CAWSEILGSGQYF	TGTGCCTGGAGTGAGATTTTGGGGAGCGGGCAGTACTTC
NA	TRBV6-1	NA	TRBJ1-4	CASSVIQGLDNEKLFF	TGTGCCAGCAGTGTGATCCAGGGGCTCGACAATGAAAAACTGTTTTTT
TRBD1	TRBV12-3/TRBV12-4	NA	TRBJ1-2	CASTLQGAYGYTF	TGTGCCAGCACCCTACAGGGGGCGTACGGCTACACCTTC
NA	TRBV4-1	NA	TRBJ2-1	CASSQDPSRNYNEQFF	TGCGCCAGCAGCCAAGATCCGTCGCGGAACTACAATGAGCAGTTCTTC
TRBD1	TRBV7-8	NA	TRBJ1-2	CASSLAGTGASDDYGYTF	TGTGCCAGCAGCTTAGCCGGGACAGGGGCCTCGGATGACTATGGCTACACCTTC